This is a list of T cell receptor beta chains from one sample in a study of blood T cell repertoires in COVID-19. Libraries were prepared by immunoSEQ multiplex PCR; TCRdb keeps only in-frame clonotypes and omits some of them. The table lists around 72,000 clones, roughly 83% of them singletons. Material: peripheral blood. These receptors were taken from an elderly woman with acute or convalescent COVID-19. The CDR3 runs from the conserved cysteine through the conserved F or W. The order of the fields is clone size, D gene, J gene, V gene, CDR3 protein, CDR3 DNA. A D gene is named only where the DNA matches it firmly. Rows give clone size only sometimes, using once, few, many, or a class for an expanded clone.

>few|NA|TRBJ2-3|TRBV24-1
CATSDLRGTDTQYF
TGTGCCACCAGTGATTTGCGGGGCACAGATACGCAGTATTTT
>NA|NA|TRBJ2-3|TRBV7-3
CASSLYRGSTDTQYF
TGTGCCAGCAGCTTATATAGGGGCTCCACAGATACGCAGTATTTT
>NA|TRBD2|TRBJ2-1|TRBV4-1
CASSQEASGGTNEQFF
TGCGCCAGCAGCCAAGAGGCTAGCGGGGGAACCAATGAGCAGTTCTTC
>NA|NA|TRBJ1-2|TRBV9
CASSPDRQTYGYTF
TGTGCCAGCAGCCCCGACAGACAGACCTATGGCTACACCTTC
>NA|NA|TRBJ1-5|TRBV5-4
CASSQGTNSNQPQHF
TGTGCCAGCAGCCAAGGGACAAATAGCAATCAGCCCCAGCATTTT
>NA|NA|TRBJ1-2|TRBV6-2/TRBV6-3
CASSYAGTHSYGYTF
TGTGCCAGCAGTTACGCCGGGACACATTCCTATGGCTACACCTTC
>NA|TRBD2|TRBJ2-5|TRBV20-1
CSASKSGGQETQYF
TGCAGTGCTAGTAAAAGCGGGGGACAAGAGACCCAGTACTTC
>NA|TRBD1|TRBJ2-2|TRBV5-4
CASSSARDRGITGELFF
TGTGCCAGCAGCTCGGCTCGGGACAGGGGTATCACCGGGGAGCTGTTTTTT
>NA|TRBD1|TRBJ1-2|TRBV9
CASSPGQGLKGYTF
TGTGCCAGCAGCCCGGGACAGGGGCTAAAAGGCTACACCTTC
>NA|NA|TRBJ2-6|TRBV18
CASSPQDSSGANVLTF
TGTGCCAGCTCACCGCAAGACAGCTCTGGGGCCAACGTCCTGACTTTC
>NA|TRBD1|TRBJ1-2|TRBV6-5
CASEQEGAGGYTF
TGTGCCAGTGAACAGGAGGGGGCGGGAGGCTACACCTTC
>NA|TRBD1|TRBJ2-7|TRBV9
CASSVATGTYEQYF
TGTGCCAGCAGCGTAGCGACAGGGACCTACGAGCAGTACTTC
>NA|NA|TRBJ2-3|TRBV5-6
CASSGGGADTQYF
TGTGCCAGCAGCGGGGGAGGCGCAGATACGCAGTATTTT
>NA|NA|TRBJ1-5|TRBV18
CASSPDKNSNQPQHF
TGTGCCAGCTCGCCCGACAAGAATAGCAATCAGCCCCAGCATTTT
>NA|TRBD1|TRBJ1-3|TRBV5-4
CASSSTGSGNTIYF
TGTGCCAGCAGCTCGACAGGGTCTGGAAACACCATATATTTT
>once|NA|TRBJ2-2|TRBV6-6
CASSSGSQSNGELFF
TGTGCCAGCAGTTCCGGGAGCCAGTCGAACGGGGAGCTGTTTTTT
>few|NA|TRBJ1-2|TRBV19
CASSMRQNNYGYTF
TGTGCCAGTAGTATGCGGCAGAATAACTATGGCTACACCTTC
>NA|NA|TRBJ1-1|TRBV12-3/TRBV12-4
CASSLGGTGEAFF
TGTGCCAGCAGTTTGGGCGGAACAGGGGAAGCTTTCTTT
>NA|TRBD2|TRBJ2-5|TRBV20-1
CSASSPAGAQETQYF
TGCAGTGCTAGTAGTCCAGCGGGGGCCCAAGAGACCCAGTACTTC
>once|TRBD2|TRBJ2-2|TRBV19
CASIGTSGSNTGELFF
TGTGCCAGTATCGGGACTAGCGGGTCAAACACCGGGGAGCTGTTTTTT
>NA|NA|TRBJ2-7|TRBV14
CASSQDLHEQYF
TGTGCCAGCAGCCAAGACCTCCACGAGCAGTACTTC
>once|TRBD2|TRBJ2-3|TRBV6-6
CASRPPSGGGGDTQYF
TGTGCCAGCAGACCTCCTAGCGGGGGCGGAGGAGATACGCAGTATTTT
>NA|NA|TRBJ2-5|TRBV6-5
CASTPVQGGRETQYF
TGTGCCAGCACCCCCGTTCAGGGGGGCCGGGAGACCCAGTACTTC
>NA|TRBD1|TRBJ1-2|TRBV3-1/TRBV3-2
CASSRSGTGPGGYTF
TGTGCCAGCAGCAGAAGCGGGACAGGGCCGGGTGGCTACACCTTC
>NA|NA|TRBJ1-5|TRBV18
CASSPPYRSQPQHF
TGTGCCAGCTCACCACCTTACAGGAGTCAGCCCCAGCATTTT
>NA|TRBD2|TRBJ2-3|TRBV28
CASSLAGGRADTQYF
TGTGCCAGCAGTTTAGCGGGAGGGCGTGCAGATACGCAGTATTTT
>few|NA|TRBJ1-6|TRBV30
CAWRLDIGNSPLHF
TGTGCCTGGAGATTGGACATCGGCAATTCACCCCTCCACTTT
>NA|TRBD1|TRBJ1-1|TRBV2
CASSEAKRGRAFF
TGTGCCAGCAGTGAAGCGAAGAGGGGGCGAGCTTTCTTT
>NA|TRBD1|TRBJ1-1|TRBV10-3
CAIGQGVTSGAEAFF
TGTGCCATCGGGCAGGGGGTAACCTCCGGGGCTGAAGCTTTCTTT
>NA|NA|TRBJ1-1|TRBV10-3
CATLGVTEAFF
TGTGCCACCCTAGGGGTCACTGAAGCTTTCTTT
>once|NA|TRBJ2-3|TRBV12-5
CASGLLTDTQYF
TGTGCTAGTGGTTTGCTAACAGATACGCAGTATTTT
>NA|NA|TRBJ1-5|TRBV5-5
CASSLGQPHSNQPQHF
TGTGCCAGCAGCCTCGGACAGCCCCATAGCAATCAGCCCCAGCATTTT
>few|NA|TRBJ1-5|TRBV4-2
CASSQDLAGSNQPQHF
TGTGCCAGCAGCCAAGATCTGGCAGGCAGCAATCAGCCCCAGCATTTT
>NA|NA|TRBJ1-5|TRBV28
CASSLLRNQPQHF
TGTGCCAGCAGTTTATTGCGAAATCAGCCCCAGCATTTT
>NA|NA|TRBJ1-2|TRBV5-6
CASSLGPGEGYGYTF
TGTGCCAGCAGCTTGGGACCTGGTGAGGGCTATGGCTACACCTTC
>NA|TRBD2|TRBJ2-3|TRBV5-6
CASSLVDPAGSTDTQYF
TGTGCCAGCAGCTTGGTAGATCCAGCGGGAAGCACAGATACGCAGTATTTT
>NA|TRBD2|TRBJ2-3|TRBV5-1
CASSPRPTSGTDTQYF
TGCGCCAGCAGCCCCCGTCCCACTAGCGGCACAGATACGCAGTATTTT
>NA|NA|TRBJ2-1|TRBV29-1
CSAKETGVWYNEQFF
TGCAGCGCCAAAGAGACGGGGGTTTGGTACAATGAGCAGTTCTTC
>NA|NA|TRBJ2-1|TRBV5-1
CASSLVSNSGNEQFF
TGCGCCAGCAGCTTGGTGTCCAATTCGGGCAATGAGCAGTTCTTC
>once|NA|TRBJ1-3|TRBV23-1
CASSQRGYRNTIYF
TGCGCCAGCAGTCAAAGAGGGTACCGAAACACCATATATTTT
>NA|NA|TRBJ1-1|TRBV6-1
CASSEGTRNTEAFF
TGTGCCAGCAGTGAAGGAACAAGGAACACTGAAGCTTTCTTT
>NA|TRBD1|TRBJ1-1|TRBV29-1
CSVLGQGNTEAFF
TGCAGCGTTCTTGGACAGGGGAACACTGAAGCTTTCTTT